This T cell receptor beta chain derives from a study of sequential checkpoint blockade in melanoma. The method was immunoSEQ multiplex PCR; TCRdb's version includes in-frame clones alone and lacks a portion of them. The sample lists approximately 40,000 clones, approximately 90% occurring once. The CDR3 runs 15 residues. J was trimmed by 4 bases and V by 2 bases; bases with no gene match: 3. Germline CDR1 SGHRS, CDR2 YFSETQ. Documented treatment: randomized to nivolumab then ipilimumab (arm A) or the reverse (arm B). The receptor was derived from a human donor with melanoma. The chain links TRBV5-1 to TRBJ2-1, with 10 bases that match TRBD2. The specimen comprised CD8+ T cells sorted from blood (inferred from file names), sampled from a patient given nivolumab and ipilimumab in sequence. The CDR3 DNA follows: TGCGCCAGCAGCTTCCGGACTAGCGGATACAATGAGCAGTTCTTC. This translates into CASSFRTSGYNEQFF.